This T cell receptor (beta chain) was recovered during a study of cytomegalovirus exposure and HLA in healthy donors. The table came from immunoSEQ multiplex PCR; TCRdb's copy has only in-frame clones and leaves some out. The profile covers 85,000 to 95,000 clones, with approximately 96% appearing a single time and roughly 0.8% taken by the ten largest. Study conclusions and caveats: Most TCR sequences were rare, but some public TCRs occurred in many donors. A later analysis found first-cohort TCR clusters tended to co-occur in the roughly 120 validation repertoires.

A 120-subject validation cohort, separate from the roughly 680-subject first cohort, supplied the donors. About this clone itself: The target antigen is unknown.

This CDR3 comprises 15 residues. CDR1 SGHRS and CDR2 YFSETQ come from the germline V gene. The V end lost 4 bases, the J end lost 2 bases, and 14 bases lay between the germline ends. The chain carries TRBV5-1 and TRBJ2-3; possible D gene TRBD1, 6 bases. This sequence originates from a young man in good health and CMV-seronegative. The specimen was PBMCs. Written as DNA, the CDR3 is TGCGCCAGCAGCCTTACGGGACAAACCACAGATACGCAGTATTTT. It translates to CASSLTGQTTDTQYF.